This TCR beta chain originates from a study of CD8+CD57+ T cells in acquired aplastic anemia. This CDR3 region has 15 residues. Germline lookup yields CDR1 SGHRS and CDR2 YFSETQ. The V and J ends lost 0 bases and 3 bases respectively, with 10 bases between them. Genomic DNA, serving as template, underwent TCR beta VDJ and CDR3 profiling. MiXCR, applied by TCRdb to the reads, yields one record per CDR3 protein. The data show approximately 470,000 distinct CDR3 sequences, with approximately 32% seen just once and around 0.82% held by the top ten. By flow cytometry, patients selected for sequencing had shown an expansion of CD8+CD57+ cells.

Sequencing used sorted CD4+, CD8+, or CD8+CD57+ T cells (not recorded which) from PBMCs. The genes are TRBV5-1 and TRBJ1-3; unclear D gene. This clonotype originated in a human donor with aplastic anemia. CDR3 DNA: TGCGCCAGCAGCTTGGATCGGGGTAGTGGAAACACCATATATTTT. This encodes CASSLDRGSGNTIYF.